This T cell receptor (beta chain) was sequenced during a study of shared clonotypes between healthy human individuals. Whole-study results and caveats: Tissues were not sampled, only blood, and their repertoires likely differ. The four-donor shared clonotypes exceeded non-shared clonotypes in generation probability, with non-shared ones scoring lower.

About this clone: Antigen: not known.

Germline lookup yields CDR1 SGDLS and CDR2 YYNGEE. V lost 4 bases and J lost 0; bases outside the gene matches: 5. The CDR3 spans 15 residues. Deep-level settings were used for running the assay. Method: immunoSEQ multiplex PCR; TCRdb's copy keeps in-frame clones and lacks some. The sample has millions of clones, approximately 94% seen once; the top ten hold around 0.14%. The V and J genes are TRBV9 and TRBJ2-5; TRBD1 matches at 8 bases. The source of this sequence is a man aged 18 to 29 in good health. The sequenced sample consisted of naive CD4+ T cells sorted from blood. Noted subset: CD45RA+ positively selected. CDR3 amino acids: CASSPRTGNQETQYF. CDR3 nucleotides: TGTGCCAGCAGCCCGAGGACAGGGAACCAAGAGACCCAGTACTTC.